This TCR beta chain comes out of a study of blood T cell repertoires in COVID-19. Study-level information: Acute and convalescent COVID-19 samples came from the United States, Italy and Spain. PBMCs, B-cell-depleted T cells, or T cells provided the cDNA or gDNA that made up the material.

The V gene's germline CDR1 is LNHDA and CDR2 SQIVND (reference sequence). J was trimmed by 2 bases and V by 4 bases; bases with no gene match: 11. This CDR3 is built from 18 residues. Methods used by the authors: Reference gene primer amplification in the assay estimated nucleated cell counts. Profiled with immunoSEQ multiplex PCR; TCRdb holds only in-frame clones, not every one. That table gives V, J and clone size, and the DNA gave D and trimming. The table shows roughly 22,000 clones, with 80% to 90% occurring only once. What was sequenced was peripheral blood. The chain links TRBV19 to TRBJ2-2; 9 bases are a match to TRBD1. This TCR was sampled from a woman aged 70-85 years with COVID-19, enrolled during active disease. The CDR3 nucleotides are TGTGCCAGTAGTAATACCATCCCGGGACAGGGAAACACCGGGGAGCTGTTTTTT. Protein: CASSNTIPGQGNTGELFF.